This T cell receptor beta chain was identified in a study of shared clonotypes between healthy human individuals. Germline assignment: CDR1 MDHEN and CDR2 SYDVKM. Between the trimmed V and J ends, which lost 5 bases and 5 bases, there was a span of 12 bases. This CDR3 comprises 13 residues. Profiling relied on immunoSEQ multiplex PCR, and the TCRdb table lists in-frame clones only, not all of them. This sample has some 2,500,000 clones, with 80% to 95% found just once. A note on this clone: Other DNA sequences from this sample encode an identical CDR3 as well.

This TCR derives from a man aged 18 to 29 in good health. Some clones in this sample may be carry-over from other donors' samples. Source material: naive CD4+ T cells from PBMCs. The subset was: CD45RA+ positively selected. The chain has TRBV28 and TRBJ2-5, with D possibly being TRBD1 or TRBD2 (5 bases each). In DNA, the CDR3 is TGTGCCAGCAGTACAGGAGGTCGGGAGACCCAGTACTTC. It encodes CASSTGGRETQYF. Filled out from reference TRBV28 and TRBJ2-5, the complete variable domain reads DVKVTQSSRYLVKRTGEKVFLECVQDMDHENMFWYRQDPGLGLRLIYFSYDVKMKEKGDIPEGYSVSREKKERFSLILESASTNQTSMYLCASSTGGRETQYFGPGTRLLVL.